What follows are 27 T cell receptor beta chains derived from one specimen sequenced in a study of T cell changes during pregnancy in multiple sclerosis. Here immunoSEQ multiplex PCR was the method, and the copy in TCRdb shows in-frame clones only, minus some. The sample contains about 38,000 clones, 85% to 90% of which appear only once. Sequencing used CD8+ T cells from peripheral blood mononuclear cells, obtained in the third trimester of pregnancy. The receptor source for this set is a female donor with multiple sclerosis, enrolled in a pregnancy study.

The chain employs TRBV6-6 and TRBJ1-1; D not certain. Trimming shortened V by 7 bases and J by 8 bases, and 20 bases separated the two germline ends. The CDR3 is 14 residues long. Germline V gene sequence: CDR1 MNHNY, CDR2 SVGAGI (reference sequence). The CDR3 loop reads CASTDDSGRYEAFF. CDR3 nucleotide sequence: TGTGCCAGCACCGACGATTCAGGCCGTTACGAAGCTTTCTTT.

Written as DNA, the CDR3 is TGTGCCAGCAGTTCACCCCCTGCAGGGGTCGGGGGGGCTTATAATTCACCCCTCCACTTT. Protein: CASSSPPAGVGGAYNSPLHF. V and J are TRBV28 and TRBJ1-6, with a weak D call TRBD1 (6 bases). The CDR3 extends over 20 amino acids. Germline V lookup: CDR1 MDHEN, CDR2 SYDVKM. The ends were cut back, 4 bases at V and 4 bases at J, with 26 bases in the middle.

This chain uses TRBV19 with TRBJ1-2, with 9 bases aligning to TRBD1. The CDR3 extends over 15 amino acids. Germline CDR1 is LNHDA and CDR2 is SQIVND (reference sequence). V was pared by 6 bases and J by 10 bases, with 15 bases of the junction left unmatched. The CDR3 loop reads CASRSVGQGSRSYTF. The DNA for the CDR3 is TGTGCCAGTAGGTCCGTGGGACAGGGATCTCGGTCCTACACCTTC.

The chain combines TRBV7-8 with TRBJ1-3; D not certain. Trimming took 8 bases from V and 0 from J, leaving 14 bases between them. Per the germline V gene, CDR1 is SGHVS and CDR2 is FQNEAQ. The CDR3 runs 15 residues. The CDR3 loop reads CASSTGEISGNTIYF. The CDR3 nucleotides read TGTGCCAGCTCAACCGGGGAGATCTCTGGAAACACCATATATTTT. The full variable domain, rest sourced from reference TRBV7-8 and TRBJ1-3, is GAGVSQSPRYKVAKRGQDVALRCDPISGHVSLFWYQQALGQGPEFLTYFQNEAQLDKSGLPSDRFFAERPEGSVSTLKIQRTQQEDSAVYLCASSTGEISGNTIYFGEGSWLTVV.

The chain carries TRBV7-3 and TRBJ2-7; weak D call: TRBD2 (5 bases). The CDR3 is 15 residues long. The germline CDR1 and CDR2 sequences are SGHTA and FQGTGA. V lost 5 bases and J lost 2, with 16 bases in between. CDR3 bases: TGTGCCAGCAGCCCTGGACTGGCGGGCACCTACGAGCAGTACTTC. As protein: CASSPGLAGTYEQYF.

V usage is TRBV6-4 and J usage is TRBJ2-2, with 8 bases matching TRBD2. J lost 3 bases, V lost 8 bases, and 5 bases had no gene match. Germline V lookup: CDR1 MRHNA, CDR2 SNTAGT. The CDR3 has 14 residues. CDR3 amino acids: CASGPGLDTGELFF. CDR3 in DNA: TGTGCCAGCGGACCGGGACTAGACACCGGGGAGCTGTTTTTT.

The genes are TRBV7-2 and TRBJ1-5; TRBD1 aligns across 9 bases. This CDR3 is built from 15 residues. Trimming took 5 bases from V and 5 from J; bases not matched to a gene: 7. Germline V CDR1 and CDR2: SGHTA, FQGNSA. CDR3 amino acids: CASSPADRGYQPQHF. The CDR3 bases are TGTGCCAGCAGCCCGGCGGACAGGGGTTATCAGCCCCAGCATTTT.

This chain joins TRBV9 and TRBJ1-2; 7 bases match TRBD1. Germline lookup yields CDR1 SGDLS and CDR2 YYNGEE. The CDR3 is 14 residues long. V was clipped by 4 bases and J by 4 bases; unmatched bases: 7. The CDR3 sequence is CASSQQGGPYGYTF. The CDR3 nucleotides read TGTGCCAGCAGCCAGCAGGGGGGTCCCTATGGCTACACCTTC.

The count of this clone is one. The V and J genes are TRBV11-2 and TRBJ2-2, with 7 bases identical to TRBD1. Trimming took 6 bases from V and 5 from J; bases not matched to a gene: 9. The CDR3 has 15 residues. The germline V gene has CDR1 SGHAT and CDR2 FQNNGV. The CDR3 loop is CASSERQGNTGELFF. For the CDR3, the DNA is TGTGCCAGCAGTGAAAGACAGGGAAATACCGGGGAGCTGTTTTTT.

The chain joins TRBV19 to TRBJ2-1; TRBD2 matches 12 bases. Losses at the gene ends were 10 bases for V and 6 bases for J; bases not matched to a gene: 7. Looked up from germline, CDR1 is LNHDA and CDR2 is SQIVND (reference sequence). CDR3 length: 14 amino acids. The CDR3 protein is CATERLAGVNEQFF. The DNA for the CDR3 is TGTGCCACCGAGAGACTAGCGGGGGTCAATGAGCAGTTCTTC.

The chain joins TRBV5-5 to TRBJ2-5, with D possibly matching TRBD2 (6 bases). This CDR3 is built from 14 residues. CDR1 SGHKS and CDR2 YYEKEE come from the germline V gene (reference sequence). Deletions cut 3 bases from V and 2 bases from J, with 11 bases between. The CDR3 DNA sequence: TGTGCCAGCAGCTCCATTCGGGGGCAAGAGACCCAGTACTTC. Residues: CASSSIRGQETQYF.

The chain has TRBV13 and TRBJ1-5; D perhaps matches TRBD1 (6 bases). V lost 5 bases and J 1 base, leaving 15 bases between the germline ends. CDR1 and CDR2 from the germline V gene are PRHDT and FYEKMQ (reference sequence). The CDR3 is 16 amino acids. As DNA, the CDR3 is TGTGCCAGCAGCCGTCGGGGGGCGCGAAGCAATCAGCCCCAGCATTTT. Encoded protein: CASSRRGARSNQPQHF.

V is TRBV9 and J is TRBJ2-3, with D hard to call. Per germline, CDR1 SGDLS and CDR2 YYNGEE. The CDR3 runs 15 residues. V gave up 2 bases and J gave up 0 bases, with 10 bases separating them. The CDR3 is CASSVAGPSTDTQYF. In nucleotides, the CDR3 is TGTGCCAGCAGCGTGGCAGGTCCTAGCACAGATACGCAGTATTTT.

This chain uses TRBV10-3 with TRBJ1-2; possibly TRBD1 for D (6 bases). CDR1 and CDR2 (germline): ENHRY, SYGVKD. The ends were cut back, 7 bases at V and 4 bases at J, with 16 bases in the middle. There are 14 residues in the CDR3. The CDR3 sequence is CAINPDSSPYGYTF. In DNA, the CDR3 is TGTGCCATCAACCCGGACAGTTCCCCCTATGGCTACACCTTC.

The chain combines TRBV19 with TRBJ1-5; D gene ambiguous. V gave up 6 bases and J gave up 3 bases, with 9 bases separating them. The germline CDR1 and CDR2 sequences are LNHDA and SQIVND (reference sequence). The CDR3 is 13 residues long. The CDR3 region has the DNA TGTGCCAGTAGCCCTGCTACCAATCAGCCCCAGCATTTT. This encodes CASSPATNQPQHF. The full variable domain, its missing parts supplied by reference TRBV19 and TRBJ1-5, is DGGITQSPKYLFRKEGQNVTLSCEQNLNHDAMYWYRQDPGQGLRLIYYSQIVNDFQKGDIAEGYSVSREKKESFPLTVTSAQKNPTAFYLCASSPATNQPQHFGDGTRLSIL.

The chain uses TRBV5-6 and TRBJ1-2; D is perhaps TRBD1 (5 bases). The CDR3 contains 15 residues. Germline V gives CDR1 SGHDT, CDR2 YYEEEE. Trimming removed 2 bases from V and 4 bases from J, with 15 bases in between. The CDR3 here is CASSFRRQTIYGYTF. The CDR3 DNA follows: TGTGCCAGCAGCTTTAGACGACAGACGATCTATGGCTACACCTTC. Together with reference TRBV5-6 and TRBJ1-2, the CDR3 gives the full variable domain: DAGVTQSPTHLIKTRGQQVTLRCSPKSGHDTVSWYQQALGQGPQFIFQYYEEEERQRGNFPDRFSGHQFPNYSSELNVNALLLGDSALYLCASSFRRQTIYGYTFGSGTRLTVV.

This sequence joins TRBV7-8 and TRBJ1-2; the D is unclear. Germline assignment: CDR1 SGHVS and CDR2 FQNEAQ. This CDR3 spans 13 amino acids. V was trimmed by 1 base and J by 4 bases, leaving 7 bases between them. CDR3 DNA sequence: TGTGCCAGCAGCTTAGAGACACTCTATGGCTACACCTTC. Translated, it gives CASSLETLYGYTF.

The CDR3 reads CASSELGGGADTQYF. Written as DNA, the CDR3 is TGTGCCAGCAGTGAATTGGGCGGGGGGGCAGATACGCAGTATTTT. The chain joins TRBV6-1 to TRBJ2-3; 9 bases are shared with TRBD2. CDR1 and CDR2 (germline): MNHNS, SASEGT. V trimming: 2 bases; J trimming: 4 bases; junction bases outside the gene matches: 4. This CDR3 contains 15 residues.

The genes are TRBV29-1 and TRBJ1-2, with 7 bases aligning to TRBD1. This CDR3 region has 13 residues. Germline V CDR1 and CDR2: SQVTM, ANQGSEA. The V gene end was trimmed by 4 bases and the J gene end by 3 bases; junction bases not matched to a gene: 5. CDR3 nucleotide sequence: TGCAGCGTTGTTGGAGGGGGCGACTATGGCTACACCTTC. The encoded protein is CSVVGGGDYGYTF.

The rearrangement uses TRBV7-2 and TRBJ1-1; D is perhaps TRBD1 (6 bases). The CDR3 has 14 residues. Germline CDR1 and CDR2: SGHTA and FQGNSA. V was trimmed by 2 bases and J by 1 base, leaving 8 bases between them. The CDR3: CASSLRTANTEAFF. CDR3 coding DNA: TGTGCCAGCAGCTTACGGACAGCGAACACTGAAGCTTTCTTT.

This rearrangement joins TRBV2 to TRBJ1-4; 11 bases line up with TRBD1. The trim removed 4 bases at V and 11 bases at J, leaving 3 bases unmatched. The CDR3 runs 13 residues. CDR1 is SNHLY, CDR2 FYNNEI, per germline. The CDR3 reads CASSAGQGEKLFF. DNA for the CDR3: TGTGCCAGCAGTGCGGGACAGGGGGAGAAACTGTTTTTT. Supplemented by reference TRBV2 and TRBJ1-4, the full variable domain reads EPEVTQTPSHQVTQMGQEVILRCVPISNHLYFYWYRQILGQKVEFLVSFYNNEISEKSEIFDDQFSVERPDGSNFTLKIRSTKLEDSAMYFCASSAGQGEKLFFGSGTQLSVL.

The CDR3 region has the DNA TGTGCCAGCAGTTACTCGGGTACGCGGCCCTCCTACGAGCAGTACTTC. Its protein product is CASSYSGTRPSYEQYF. The chain joins TRBV6-5 to TRBJ2-7; the D is unclear. CDR1 is MNHEY, CDR2 SVGAGI, per germline. This CDR3 contains 16 residues. V lost 0 bases to trimming and J lost 0 bases, with 12 bases between them.

V is TRBV2 and J is TRBJ1-6; TRBD1 is a possible D gene (5 bases). Germline CDR1 is SNHLY and CDR2 is FYNNEI. V was clipped by 7 bases and J by 8 bases, with 12 bases between them. This CDR3 has 13 residues. CDR3 DNA: TGTGCCAGCATTGGAGGGGTATATTCACCCCTCCACTTT. Its translation: CASIGGVYSPLHF.

The chain uses TRBV4-2 and TRBJ2-2, with 13 nucleotides matching TRBD2. The CDR3 is 20 residues long. Germline CDR1 reads LGHNA; CDR2 reads YNFKEQ. Trimming at V came to 1 base and at J to 5 bases, leaving 13 bases not matched to a gene. The CDR3 DNA is TGTGCCAGCAGCCAAGGGGCGAGGACTAGCGGGGGTGGTAAGACCGGGGAGCTGTTTTTT. It translates to CASSQGARTSGGGKTGELFF.

The chain couples TRBV7-9 to TRBJ2-2; D is uncertain. CDR3 length equals 12 residues. V lost 5 bases to trimming and J lost 6 bases, with 7 bases between them. Germline values: CDR1 SEHNR, CDR2 FQNEAQ (reference sequence). The CDR3 DNA sequence: TGTGCCAGCAGCCACTTCCCCGGGGAGCTGTTTTTT. It translates to CASSHFPGELFF. Variable domain in full (rest from reference TRBV7-9 and TRBJ2-2): DTGVSQNPRHKITKRGQNVTFRCDPISEHNRLYWYRQTLGQGPEFLTYFQNEAQLEKSRLLSDRFSAERPKGSFSTLEIQRTEQGDSAMYLCASSHFPGELFFGEGSRLTVL.

Note on this clone: Other DNA sequences in the same sample also yield this CDR3. The chain carries TRBV5-1 and TRBJ1-5, with D hard to call. CDR1 and CDR2 (germline): SGHRS, YFSETQ. The CDR3 runs to 14 residues. Trimming shortened V by 0 bases and J by 4 bases, and 8 bases separated the two germline ends. The CDR3 loop is CASSLEGGNQPQHF. The CDR3 region has the DNA TGCGCCAGCAGCTTGGAAGGCGGTAATCAGCCCCAGCATTTT.

The chain employs TRBV27 and TRBJ1-5, with D maybe TRBD1 (6 bases). The CDR3 consists of 14 residues. CDR1 MNHEY and CDR2 SMNVEV come from the germline V gene (reference sequence). Deletions cut 5 bases from V and 1 base from J, with 9 bases between. The CDR3 here is CASSVTGSNQPQHF. The CDR3 DNA follows: TGTGCCAGCAGTGTAACAGGGAGCAATCAGCCCCAGCATTTT.